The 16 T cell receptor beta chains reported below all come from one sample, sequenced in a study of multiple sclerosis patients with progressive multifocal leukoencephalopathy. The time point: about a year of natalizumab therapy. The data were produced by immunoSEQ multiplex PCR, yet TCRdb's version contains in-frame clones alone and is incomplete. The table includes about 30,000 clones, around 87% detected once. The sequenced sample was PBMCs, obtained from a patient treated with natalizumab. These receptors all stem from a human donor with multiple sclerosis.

The CDR3 is CASTPGGDIHNEQFF. The CDR3, as DNA: TGTGCCAGCACCCCGGGGGGGGATATCCACAATGAGCAGTTCTTC. The J gene is TRBJ2-1, the V gene TRBV9; 8 positions match TRBD2. Losses at the gene ends were 6 bases for V and 5 bases for J; bases not matched to a gene: 10. CDR1 and CDR2 from the germline V gene are SGDLS and YYNGEE. The CDR3 is 15 residues long.

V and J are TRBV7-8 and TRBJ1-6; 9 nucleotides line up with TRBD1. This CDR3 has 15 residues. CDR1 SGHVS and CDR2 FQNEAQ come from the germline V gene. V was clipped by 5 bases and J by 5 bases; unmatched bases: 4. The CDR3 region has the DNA TGTGCCAGCAGCACAGGACAGGGGCATAATTCACCCCTCCACTTT. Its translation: CASSTGQGHNSPLHF.

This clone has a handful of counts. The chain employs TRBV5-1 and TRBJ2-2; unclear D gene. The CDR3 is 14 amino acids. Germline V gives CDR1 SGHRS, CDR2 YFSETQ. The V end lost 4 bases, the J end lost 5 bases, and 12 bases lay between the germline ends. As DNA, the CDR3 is TGCGCCAGCAGCGACATCTCCGGGACCGGGGAGCTGTTTTTT. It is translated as CASSDISGTGELFF.

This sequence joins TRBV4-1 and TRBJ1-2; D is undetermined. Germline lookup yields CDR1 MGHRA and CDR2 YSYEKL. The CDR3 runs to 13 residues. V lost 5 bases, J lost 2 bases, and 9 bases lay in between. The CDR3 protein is CASSGVRNYGYTF. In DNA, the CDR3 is TGCGCCAGCAGCGGTGTACGGAACTATGGCTACACCTTC.

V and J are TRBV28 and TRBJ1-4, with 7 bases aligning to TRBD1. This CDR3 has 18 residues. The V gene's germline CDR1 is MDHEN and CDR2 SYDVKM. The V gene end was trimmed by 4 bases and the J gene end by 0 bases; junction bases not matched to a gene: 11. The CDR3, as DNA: TGTGCCAGCAGTTGGATACAGGGAGGGGGCCCAACTAATGAAAAACTGTTTTTT. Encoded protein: CASSWIQGGGPTNEKLFF. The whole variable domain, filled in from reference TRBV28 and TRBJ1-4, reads DVKVTQSSRYLVKRTGEKVFLECVQDMDHENMFWYRQDPGLGLRLIYFSYDVKMKEKGDIPEGYSVSREKKERFSLILESASTNQTSMYLCASSWIQGGGPTNEKLFFGSGTQLSVL.

DNA for the CDR3: TGTGCCAGCAGAAAACAGGGGGATAACACTGAAGCTTTCTTT. Translating gives CASRKQGDNTEAFF. The rearrangement joins TRBV6-1 to TRBJ1-1; 8 bases are shared with TRBD1. The CDR3 consists of 14 residues. Germline-derived CDR1 and CDR2 are MNHNS and SASEGT. V lost 6 bases to trimming and J lost 2 bases; unmatched junction nucleotides: 5.

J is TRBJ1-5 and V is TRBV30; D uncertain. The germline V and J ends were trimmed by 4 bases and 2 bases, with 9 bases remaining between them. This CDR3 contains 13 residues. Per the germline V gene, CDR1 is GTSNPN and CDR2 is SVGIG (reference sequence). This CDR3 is CAWTASGNQPQHF. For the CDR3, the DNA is TGTGCCTGGACCGCTTCGGGCAATCAGCCCCAGCATTTT.

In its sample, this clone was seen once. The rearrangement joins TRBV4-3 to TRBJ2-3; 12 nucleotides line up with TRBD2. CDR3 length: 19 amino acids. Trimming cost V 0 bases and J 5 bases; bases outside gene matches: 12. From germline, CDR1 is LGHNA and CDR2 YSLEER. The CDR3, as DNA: TGCGCCAGCAGCCAAGATCTGCAGGCTAGCGGGGGGGCCGGAGATACGCAGTATTTT. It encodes CASSQDLQASGGAGDTQYF.

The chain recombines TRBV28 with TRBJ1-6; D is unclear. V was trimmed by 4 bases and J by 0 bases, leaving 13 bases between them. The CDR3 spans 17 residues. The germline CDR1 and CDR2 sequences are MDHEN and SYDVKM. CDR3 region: CASSSVTMSSYNSPLHF. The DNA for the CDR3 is TGTGCCAGCAGTTCGGTGACAATGAGCTCCTATAATTCACCCCTCCACTTT. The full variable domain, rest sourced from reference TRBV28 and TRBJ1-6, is DVKVTQSSRYLVKRTGEKVFLECVQDMDHENMFWYRQDPGLGLRLIYFSYDVKMKEKGDIPEGYSVSREKKERFSLILESASTNQTSMYLCASSSVTMSSYNSPLHFGNGTRLTVT.

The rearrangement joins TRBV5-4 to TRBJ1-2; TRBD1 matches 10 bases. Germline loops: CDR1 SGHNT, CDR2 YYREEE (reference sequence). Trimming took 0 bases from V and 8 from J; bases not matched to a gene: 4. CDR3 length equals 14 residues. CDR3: CASSLGQGAGGYTF. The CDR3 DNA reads TGTGCCAGCAGCTTGGGACAGGGGGCTGGCGGCTACACCTTC.

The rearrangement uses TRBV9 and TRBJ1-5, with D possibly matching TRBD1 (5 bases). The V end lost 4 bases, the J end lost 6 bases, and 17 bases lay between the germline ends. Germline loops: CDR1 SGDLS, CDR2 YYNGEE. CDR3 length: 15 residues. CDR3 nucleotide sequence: TGTGCCAGCAGCACCGAAGGGACCCTAGGTCAGCCCCAGCATTTT. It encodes CASSTEGTLGQPQHF.

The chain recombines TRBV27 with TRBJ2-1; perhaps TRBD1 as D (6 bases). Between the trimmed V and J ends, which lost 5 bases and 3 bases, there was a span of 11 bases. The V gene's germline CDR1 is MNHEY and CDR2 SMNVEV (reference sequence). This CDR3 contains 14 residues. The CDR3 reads CASSRPGVYNEQFF. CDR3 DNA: TGTGCCAGCAGTCGTCCAGGGGTCTACAATGAGCAGTTCTTC.

The CDR3 bases are TGTGCCAGCAGTAAACAGAGGTCCTATAATTCACCCCTCCACTTT. It codes for CASSKQRSYNSPLHF. J is TRBJ1-6 and V is TRBV27; no firm D call. Looked up from germline, CDR1 is MNHEY and CDR2 is SMNVEV (reference sequence). This CDR3 comprises 15 residues. V was cut by 5 bases and J by 1 base, with 9 bases left in between.

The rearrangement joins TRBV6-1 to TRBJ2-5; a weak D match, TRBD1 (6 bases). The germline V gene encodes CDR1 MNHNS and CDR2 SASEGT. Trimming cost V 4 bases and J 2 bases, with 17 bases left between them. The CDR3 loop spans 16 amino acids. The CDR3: CASSGGWGLLQETQYF. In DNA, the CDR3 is TGTGCCAGCAGTGGAGGGTGGGGGCTACTTCAAGAGACCCAGTACTTC.

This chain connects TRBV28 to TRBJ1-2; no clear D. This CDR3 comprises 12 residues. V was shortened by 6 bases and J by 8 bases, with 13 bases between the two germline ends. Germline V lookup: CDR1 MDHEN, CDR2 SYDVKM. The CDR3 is CASRTPSEGYTF. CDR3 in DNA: TGTGCCAGCAGGACACCTTCTGAGGGCTACACCTTC.

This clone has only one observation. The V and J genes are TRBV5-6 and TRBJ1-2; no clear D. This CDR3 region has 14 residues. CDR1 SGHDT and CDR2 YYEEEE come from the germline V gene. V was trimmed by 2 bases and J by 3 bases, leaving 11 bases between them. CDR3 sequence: CASSLRLKHYGYTF. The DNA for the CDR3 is TGTGCCAGCAGCTTACGCCTTAAACACTATGGCTACACCTTC.